The rows below give T cell receptor beta chains drawn from one sample of a study of blood T cell repertoires in COVID-19. Libraries were prepared by immunoSEQ multiplex PCR; TCRdb keeps only in-frame clonotypes and omits some of them. In the table there are 200,000 to 300,000 clones, 86% of which are singletons. Sequenced material: PBMCs or T cells enriched from blood (not recorded which). These receptors all come from a woman between 50 and 59 years old who had recovered from COVID-19. Each CDR3 is given without its conserved first and last residue. Fields, in order: V gene, clone size, CDR3 protein. For some rows the clone size is stated as once, few or many, or as a class when expanded; others skip it.

V: TRBV6-5; size: NA; CDR3: ASSYWGSGDDGYT
V: TRBV5-1; size: NA; CDR3: ASSLVAGGQETQY
V: TRBV7-9; size: NA; CDR3: ASSATGANYGYT
V: TRBV19; size: NA; CDR3: ASSQIAGARGDTQY
V: TRBV7-8; size: NA; CDR3: ASSLVLSSDTQY
V: TRBV30; size: NA; CDR3: ASGRESNYGYT
V: TRBV19; size: many; CDR3: ASTATGWGTQY
V: TRBV12-3/TRBV12-4; size: once; CDR3: ASSLTVNYGYT
V: TRBV19; size: NA; CDR3: ASSARLAGVETQY
V: TRBV7-9; size: NA; CDR3: ASSLQGPSGELF
V: TRBV6-5; size: NA; CDR3: ASSGDRGLYGYT
V: TRBV27; size: NA; CDR3: ASSLSPGTSGWYEQY
V: TRBV7-2; size: NA; CDR3: ASSSQGAVPEAF
V: TRBV28; size: NA; CDR3: ASSLEGWELGQPQH
V: TRBV15; size: NA; CDR3: ATSRDREGGQY
V: TRBV28; size: NA; CDR3: ASSLSSGSSETQY
V: TRBV4-2; size: NA; CDR3: ASSQVRVGSPLH
V: TRBV6-1; size: NA; CDR3: ASSDYRGRAEAF
V: TRBV5-4; size: NA; CDR3: ASSSKTGTETQY
V: TRBV5-1; size: NA; CDR3: ASSREPSSNQPQH
V: TRBV28; size: NA; CDR3: ATLTRDFLTYEQY
V: TRBV9; size: NA; CDR3: ASSGSRDSGEKLF
V: TRBV7-9; size: NA; CDR3: ASSSDWEQF
V: TRBV12-5; size: NA; CDR3: ASGLVLRGVNTEAF
V: TRBV11-3; size: NA; CDR3: ASSSTGEPYNEQF
V: TRBV5-4; size: NA; CDR3: ASSTGQLEAF
V: TRBV6-5; size: NA; CDR3: ASSNTGEFQPQH
V: TRBV7-9; size: once; CDR3: ATSRGGTGDNYGYT
V: TRBV28; size: NA; CDR3: ASNLGGTGSYEQY
V: TRBV28; size: NA; CDR3: ASRPDRVVSPLH
V: TRBV21-1; size: NA; CDR3: ASSKSSGNTIY
V: TRBV6-5; size: NA; CDR3: ASGTGLVNEQY
V: TRBV2; size: NA; CDR3: ASSETGRYEQY
V: TRBV4-1; size: few; CDR3: ASSHPDRRSYEQY
V: TRBV7-2; size: NA; CDR3: ASSLAATGNQPQH
V: TRBV7-2; size: NA; CDR3: ASSSLYNEQF
V: TRBV28; size: NA; CDR3: AITTGTSGDYNEQF
V: TRBV5-1; size: NA; CDR3: ASSLGTSDYEQY
V: TRBV2; size: NA; CDR3: ASRGSTNYGYT
V: TRBV10-2; size: NA; CDR3: ASSPGNNQPQH
V: TRBV5-8; size: once; CDR3: ASSLGQGARTEAF
V: TRBV4-1; size: NA; CDR3: ASSQEAYQPQH
V: TRBV27; size: NA; CDR3: ATPGVGNQPQH
V: TRBV5-6; size: NA; CDR3: ASSADRVNQPQH
V: TRBV7-3; size: NA; CDR3: ASSLEAGGSYEQY
V: TRBV9; size: NA; CDR3: ASSSSGQGFETQY
V: TRBV5-4; size: NA; CDR3: ASSPWTGSPYEQY
V: TRBV28; size: NA; CDR3: ASSLNVAGASYEQY
V: TRBV7-2; size: NA; CDR3: ASSLDAVETQY
V: TRBV4-3; size: NA; CDR3: ASSQGLAGSTDTQY
V: TRBV9; size: NA; CDR3: ASSVGARGWGEEETQY
V: TRBV10-3; size: NA; CDR3: AISSGTGAGEQY
V: TRBV19; size: NA; CDR3: ASSITGQPTTEAF
V: TRBV7-8; size: NA; CDR3: ASSPATGFGYEQY
V: TRBV18; size: NA; CDR3: ASSLSRPNEQF